Shown below are 17 T cell receptor beta chains from a single sample sequenced in a study of blood T cells in healthy people across ages. Together with a sample-barcoded 5' primer, a J-beta primer mix was included in a second PCR lasting about 6 to 11 cycles. TCRdb reprocessed the 5' RACE reads with MiXCR, giving one entry per CDR3 protein. The data contain 580,000 or so distinct CDR3 sequences, more than 45% of them singletons. Sample: blood. Receptor source: an elderly man in good health.

The chain couples TRBV28 to TRBJ2-5, with 15 bases fitting TRBD2. Germline assignment: CDR1 MDHEN and CDR2 SYDVKM. This CDR3 contains 15 residues. V lost 7 bases, J lost 11 bases, and 11 bases stayed unmatched. CDR3 in DNA: TGTGCCAGCACCCCGGGACTAGCGGGAGGAAATGAGCAGTACTTC. It encodes CASTPGLAGGNEQYF.

This clonotype came up many times. The chain joins TRBV6-5 to TRBJ2-1; 9 nucleotides agree with TRBD2. The V gene's germline CDR1 is MNHEY and CDR2 SVGAGI. V shed 0 bases, J shed 9 bases, and the junction held 3 bases outside the gene matches. This CDR3 spans 14 amino acids. CDR3 loop: CASSYSGLAGEQFF. The CDR3 DNA reads TGTGCCAGCAGTTACTCGGGACTAGCTGGTGAGCAGTTCTTC.

The chain carries TRBV27 and TRBJ2-5; no clear D gene. V was trimmed by 7 bases and J by 5 bases, leaving 14 bases between them. Germline lookup yields CDR1 MNHEY and CDR2 SMNVEV (reference sequence). The CDR3 is made up of 13 amino acids. The CDR3 loop is CASKSGTQETQYF. CDR3 coding DNA: TGTGCCAGCAAGTCAGGCACTCAGGAGACCCAGTACTTC.

This clonotype was picked up a small number of times. The rearrangement joins TRBV9 to TRBJ2-3, with 10 positions matching TRBD1. This CDR3 spans 17 amino acids. Germline V gene data show CDR1 as SGDLS and CDR2 as YYNGEE. The J segment lost 4 bases and the V segment lost 0 bases, leaving 8 bases of the junction unmatched. The CDR3 region is CASSVAGGTGVADTQYF. Here the CDR3 DNA reads TGTGCCAGCAGCGTAGCTGGAGGGACAGGGGTGGCAGATACGCAGTATTTT.

Note on this clonotype: Compared with germline, one end of the junction differs, possibly owing to a read error. V and J are TRBV7-2 and TRBJ1-2, with TRBD1 identical over 7 bases. The CDR3 is 15 residues long. Germline V gene data show CDR1 as SGHTA and CDR2 as FQGNSA. CDR3: CAGSLGGRDPPGYTF. In nucleotides, the CDR3 is TGTGCCGGCAGCTTAGGGGGCCGAGACCCTCCAGGCTACACCTTC.

The chain links TRBV4-3 to TRBJ2-7; D is unclear. The J call may be in error: the DNA end matches TRBJ2-5 better. The length of the CDR3 is 16 residues. Germline V gives CDR1 LGHNA, CDR2 YSLEER. The CDR3 protein is CASSQDRGVLGETQYF. CDR3 DNA sequence: TGCGCCAGCAGCCAAGATCGTGGGGTTTTAGGGGAGACCCAGTACTTC.

For this clonotype: A much larger clone is a single base away; this may be a read error. V gene TRBV20-1 combines with J gene TRBJ2-1, with TRBD2 identical over 8 bases. Near its end, the DNA agrees better with TRBJ2-7, so the J call may be wrong. The germline CDR1 and CDR2 sequences are DFQATT and SNEGSKA (reference sequence). The CDR3 is 16 residues long. The CDR3 DNA follows: TGCAGTGCTAGTAATCCGGCGGGAGGCTCCTACAATGAGCAGTACTTC. Protein: CSASNPAGGSYNEQYF.

Only a few counts were recorded for this clonotype. The chain links TRBV14 to TRBJ1-2, with D perhaps matching TRBD1 (5 bases). Germline lookup yields CDR1 SGHDN and CDR2 FVKESK. Trimming removed 3 bases at V and 4 bases at J, with 15 bases between. The CDR3 contains 15 residues. The CDR3 sequence is CASSHTRGGGYGYTF. The CDR3 coding sequence is TGTGCCAGCAGCCACACGCGGGGTGGGGGCTATGGCTACACCTTC. Supplemented by reference TRBV14 and TRBJ1-2, the full variable domain reads EAGVTQFPSHSVIEKGQTVTLRCDPISGHDNLYWYRRVMGKEIKFLLHFVKESKQDESGMPNNRFLAERTGGTYSTLKVQPAELEDSGVYFCASSHTRGGGYGYTFGSGTRLTVV.

The J gene is TRBJ2-7, the V gene TRBV12-3 or TRBV12-4, with D perhaps assigned TRBD1 or TRBD2 (6 bases each). The CDR3 is 14 amino acids. Trimming left V 8 bases short and J 0 bases short, with 14 bases between. CDR3 residues: CASGRRGLSYEQYF. The CDR3 DNA follows: TGTGCCAGCGGCCGCAGGGGACTCTCCTACGAGCAGTACTTC.

As to this clonotype: This may be a read error: a much more frequent sequence differs by one nucleotide. This chain links TRBV6-5 with TRBJ2-5, with D perhaps matching TRBD1 or TRBD2 (5 bases each). The length of the CDR3 is 14 residues. Per germline, CDR1 MNHEY and CDR2 SVGAGI. The CDR3 region has the DNA TGTGCCAGCAGAAACGATGGGGACCAGGAGACCCGGTACTTC. It codes for CASRNDGDQETRYF.

This clonotype was picked up many times. The J gene is TRBJ2-3, the V gene TRBV7-9; D is unclear. Trimming left V 2 bases short and J 2 bases short, with 5 bases between. This CDR3 contains 13 residues. Germline V gene data show CDR1 as SEHNR and CDR2 as FQNEAQ (reference sequence). The CDR3 protein is CASSLPLTDTQYF. CDR3 nucleotides: TGTGCCAGCAGCTTACCCCTCACAGATACGCAGTATTTT.

This clonotype was seen a handful of times. The CDR3 spells CAWSRTVSPLHF. CDR3 nucleotides: TGTGCCTGGAGTAGGACAGTCTCACCCCTCCACTTT. The rearrangement joins TRBV30 to TRBJ1-6; maybe TRBD1 (6 bases). CDR3 size: 12 residues. Germline V gene data show CDR1 as GTSNPN and CDR2 as SVGIG (reference sequence). V was shortened by 2 bases and J by 10 bases, with 9 bases between the two germline ends.

This clonotype appeared many times. The chain has TRBV6-6 and TRBJ2-7, with D maybe TRBD1 (6 bases). The V and J ends lost 8 bases and 1 base respectively, with 15 bases between them. The CDR3 extends over 14 amino acids. The germline V gene encodes CDR1 MNHNY and CDR2 SVGAGI (reference sequence). This CDR3 reads CASSRRGESYEQYF. For the CDR3, the DNA is TGTGCCAGCTCACGCAGGGGAGAGTCCTACGAGCAGTACTTC.

This clonotype was seen ten or more times. The chain recombines TRBV6-6 with TRBJ2-1, with TRBD2 matching over 7 bases. J gave up 4 bases and V 2 bases, and 8 bases lay outside the gene matches. The CDR3 spans 16 residues. Germline V gene data show CDR1 as MNHNY and CDR2 as SVGAGI (reference sequence). The CDR3 coding sequence is TGTGCCAGCAGTTACGGCGGCGGGAGAAGTTACAATGAGCAGTTCTTC. Translated: CASSYGGGRSYNEQFF.

In nucleotides, the CDR3 is TGTGCCAGCAGCTTAGTGAGGGCGGCAGGGATTGAAAAACTGTTTTTT. It is translated as CASSLVRAAGIEKLFF. The chain has TRBV7-8 and TRBJ1-4, with D tentatively TRBD1 (5 bases). The CDR3 loop spans 16 amino acids. Trimming left V 1 base short and J 7 bases short, with 16 bases between. Germline V lookup: CDR1 SGHVS, CDR2 FQNEAQ.

The chain recombines TRBV29-1 with TRBJ1-6, with 7 bases matching TRBD1. The CDR3 covers 14 residues. Germline trimming cut 6 bases from V and 7 bases from J; bases unmatched to any gene: 9. Looked up from germline, CDR1 is SQVTM and CDR2 is ANQGSEA. CDR3 coding DNA: TGCAGCGTAAGAGGACAGGATAGGAATTCACCCCTCCACTTT. This encodes CSVRGQDRNSPLHF.

CDR3 DNA: TGTGCCAGCAGCCAAGAGGCGTCGGGGACAGATACGCAGTATTTT. It encodes CASSQEASGTDTQYF. The genes are TRBV3-1 and TRBJ2-3; possibly TRBD2 for D (5 bases). Trimming removed 0 bases from V and 3 bases from J, with 10 bases in between. This CDR3 spans 15 amino acids. Germline loops: CDR1 LGHDT, CDR2 YNNKEL (reference sequence).